The clone carrying this T cell receptor (beta chain) showed up many times. Antigen specificity is unknown. Noted time point: newly diagnosed GD, antithyroid drugs for less than 3 months. Generation of the TCR library employed RNA extracted from PBMCs. As collected, the peripheral blood samples measured about 10 milliliters each and went into EDTA tubes. The authors built TCR beta libraries using iRepertoire HTBI primers and Arm-PCR of CDR3 regions. TCRdb fed the multiplex PCR reads into MiXCR, producing one record per CDR3 protein. The repertoire includes over 350,000 distinct CDR3 sequences, about 15% of them detected once, and about 8% sits in the top ten. The data were obtained in a study of regulatory T cells in long-lasting Graves disease. Study-wide results and limits: Persistent disease preferred TRBV28, TRBJ1-2 and TRBJ2-5; new disease, TRBV20-1 and TRBJ2-1.

The V and J ends lost 5 bases and 3 bases, in that order; junction bases with no gene match: 13. Germline V lookup: CDR1 SGHTA, CDR2 FQGTGA. The CDR3 spans 18 residues. Another study also made use of these data, one on T cells in Graves' hyperthyroidism and ophthalmopathy. That work states: TCR CDR3 underwent first-round RT-PCR with the HTBI primer set. Peripheral blood also featured most of the thyroid clonotypes expanded above 0.001.

Sequences were derived from peripheral blood mononuclear cells (PBMCs), sampled at new diagnosis, from a patient treated with antithyroid drugs. The clonotype comes from a woman aged 40 to 49 with Graves disease. The chain uses TRBV7-3 and TRBJ2-3, with 11 bases that match TRBD2. The CDR3 loop is CASSTIPIAGGLTDTQYF. In nucleotides, the CDR3 is TGTGCCAGCAGCACCATCCCTATAGCGGGAGGGCTGACAGATACGCAGTATTTT.